This T cell receptor beta chain was identified in a study of identical twins. Study observations and caveats: Instead of following the same donors, the conclusions were based on cross-sectional statistical analysis.

TCRdb reanalysed the 5' RACE reads using MiXCR and keeps one entry per CDR3 protein. Of 250,000 or so distinct CDR3 sequences in the sample, roughly 7% were seen once. In germline, CDR1 is SEHNR, CDR2 FQNEAQ (reference sequence). The CDR3 runs 15 residues. V dropped 7 bases and J dropped 0; count of bases not matched to a gene: 6. This clonotype was detected ten times or more. Its antigen is undetermined. This same sample was also taken into another study, of yellow fever vaccine responses in identical twins.

Sequencing was done on a sample of memory (CD45RO+) T cells sorted from blood. The receptor was derived from a woman younger than 35 in good health. V gene TRBV7-9 combines with J gene TRBJ2-7; 10 bases line up with TRBD2. As DNA, the CDR3 is TGTGCCAGCAACCAAGCGGGAGGGAGCTCCTACGAGCAGTACTTC. This sequence encodes CASNQAGGSSYEQYF.